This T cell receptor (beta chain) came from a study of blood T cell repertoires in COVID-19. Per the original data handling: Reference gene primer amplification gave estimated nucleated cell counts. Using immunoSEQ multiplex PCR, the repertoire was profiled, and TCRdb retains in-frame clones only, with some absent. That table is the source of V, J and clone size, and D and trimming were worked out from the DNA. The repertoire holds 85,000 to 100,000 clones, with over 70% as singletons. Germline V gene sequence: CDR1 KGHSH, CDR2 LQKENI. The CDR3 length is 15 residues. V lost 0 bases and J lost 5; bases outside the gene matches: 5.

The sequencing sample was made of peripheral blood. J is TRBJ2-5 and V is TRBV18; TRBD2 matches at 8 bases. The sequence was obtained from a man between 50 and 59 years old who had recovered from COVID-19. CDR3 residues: CASSPPAGAKETQYF. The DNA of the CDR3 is TGTGCCAGCTCACCACCAGCGGGAGCGAAGGAGACCCAGTACTTC.